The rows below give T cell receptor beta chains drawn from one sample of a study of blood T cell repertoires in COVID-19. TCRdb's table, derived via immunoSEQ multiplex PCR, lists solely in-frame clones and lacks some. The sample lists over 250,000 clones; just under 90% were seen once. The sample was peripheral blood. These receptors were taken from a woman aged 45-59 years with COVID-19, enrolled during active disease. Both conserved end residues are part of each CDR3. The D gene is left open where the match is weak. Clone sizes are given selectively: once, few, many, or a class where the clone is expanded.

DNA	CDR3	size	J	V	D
TGTGCCTGGCGAGAACAGGGAGGGTATCAGCCCCAGCATTTT	CAWREQGGYQPQHF	.	TRBJ1-5	TRBV30	.
TGTGCCAGCTCGCCGGGGGGCTCCTACAATGAGCAGTTCTTC	CASSPGGSYNEQFF	.	TRBJ2-1	TRBV18	TRBD2
TGTGCCAGCAGCTTAGTCACGAGGGAGGTGCAGTTCTTC	CASSLVTREVQFF	.	TRBJ2-1	TRBV11-2	.
TGTGCCAGCAGCGAAACCCAATGGGGGGTCCCGAGCTCTGGAAACACCATATATTTT	CASSETQWGVPSSGNTIYF	.	TRBJ1-3	TRBV7-9	.
TGTGCCAGCAGCCGTTACACTAGCGGGAGGGGCTACGAGCAGTACTTC	CASSRYTSGRGYEQYF	.	TRBJ2-7	TRBV3-1/TRBV3-2	TRBD2
TGCGCCAGCAGCTTGGACGGACAGGAAAATAATTCACCCCTCCACTTT	CASSLDGQENNSPLHF	.	TRBJ1-6	TRBV5-1	TRBD1
TGTGCCAGCAGCCAAGCTTCAGGCGGGGAGACCCAGTACTTC	CASSQASGGETQYF	.	TRBJ2-5	TRBV3-1/TRBV3-2	.
TGTGCCAGTACCACTTTTGGCGGGAGCTCCTACAATGAGCAGTTCTTC	CASTTFGGSSYNEQFF	once	TRBJ2-1	TRBV19	TRBD2
TGCGCCAGCAGCCAAGGTGGGTCGGGAGGCCAAGAGACCCAGTACTTC	CASSQGGSGGQETQYF	.	TRBJ2-5	TRBV5-1	TRBD2
TGTGCCAGCAGTTATCACGGTATTGGCAATCAGCCCCAGCATTTT	CASSYHGIGNQPQHF	.	TRBJ1-5	TRBV6-2/TRBV6-3	.
TGCAGCGTTGGGGGCCGGGACACCTCCTACGAGCAGTACTTC	CSVGGRDTSYEQYF	.	TRBJ2-7	TRBV29-1	.
TGTGCCAGCACCTCGGTTCCAGGGGTTGGCTACACCTTC	CASTSVPGVGYTF	.	TRBJ1-2	TRBV27	.
TGTGCCAGCAGTGACGTATCCGGCACAGCTGCTAACTATGGCTACACCTTC	CASSDVSGTAANYGYTF	.	TRBJ1-2	TRBV2	.
TGTGCCAGCAGCCCCGGCGGGACAGGAACCTACGAGCAGTACTTC	CASSPGGTGTYEQYF	.	TRBJ2-7	TRBV7-3	TRBD1
TGTGCCTGGAGTCAAGGACAGGGGGCTTTGGGCTACACCTTC	CAWSQGQGALGYTF	.	TRBJ1-2	TRBV30	TRBD1
TGCGCCAGCAGCTTGGAGGGGACAGGGCAAGAGACCCAGTACTTC	CASSLEGTGQETQYF	.	TRBJ2-5	TRBV5-1	TRBD1
TGTGCCACCAGCAGGGGGCAGCTCCAAGAGACCCAGTACTTC	CATSRGQLQETQYF	.	TRBJ2-5	TRBV15	.
TGTGCCAGTAGTATGACTAGCGGGAGGGCCACAGATACGCAGTATTTT	CASSMTSGRATDTQYF	.	TRBJ2-3	TRBV19	TRBD2
TGTGCCAGCAGCTTAGCGGGACAGGGGTACAATGAGCAGTTCTTC	CASSLAGQGYNEQFF	.	TRBJ2-1	TRBV7-2	TRBD1
TGTGCCAGCAGCTTATCCGGGACAGTTCTCACAGATACGCAGTATTTT	CASSLSGTVLTDTQYF	.	TRBJ2-3	TRBV5-4	TRBD1
TGTGCCAGCAGTTTAGGGACTAGCGCTACCGGGGAGCTGTTTTTT	CASSLGTSATGELFF	.	TRBJ2-2	TRBV27	TRBD2
TGTGCCAGCAGACCGACAGCGATAACCGGGGAGCTGTTTTTT	CASRPTAITGELFF	.	TRBJ2-2	TRBV5-8	.
TGTGCCAGTAGTATCGGGACAGGTGATCAGCCCCAGCATTTT	CASSIGTGDQPQHF	.	TRBJ1-5	TRBV19	TRBD1
TGCGCCAGCAGCCAAGAAGGGGACAGGGACTACAATCAGCCCCAGCATTTT	CASSQEGDRDYNQPQHF	few	TRBJ1-5	TRBV4-1	TRBD1